A single T cell receptor (beta chain) is shown here with its context. This CDR3 is built from 17 residues. The V end was cut by 6 bases, the J end by 7 bases, with 25 bases between. Germline-derived CDR1 and CDR2 are LNHDA and SQIVND (reference sequence). This sample was taken from a study of blood T cell repertoires in COVID-19. Generated by immunoSEQ multiplex PCR, the TCRdb table keeps only in-frame clones and is missing some. The sample carries roughly 70,000 clones, over 70% recorded once. This TCR derives from a man between 50 and 59 years old with active COVID-19. This chain connects TRBV19 to TRBJ1-5; D perhaps matches TRBD1 (6 bases). Sequenced sample: peripheral blood. The CDR3 sequence is CASRERGGVSPGQPQHF. The CDR3 region has the DNA TGTGCCAGTAGGGAACGAGGGGGGGTTTCTCCGGGACAGCCCCAGCATTTT.